This T cell receptor beta chain was profiled in a study of T cells in Graves' hyperthyroidism and ophthalmopathy. General study points: Blood also carried most thyroid clonotypes expanded above 0.001. A model of 13 V-J features distinguished ophthalmopathy from stable hyperthyroidism.

The table lists this clonotype with many counts. No antigen is known for it. Germline V gene lookup returns CDR1 GTSNPN and CDR2 SVGIG (reference sequence). This CDR3 spans 12 amino acids. Trimming removed 0 bases at V and 7 bases at J, with 9 bases between. Graves' hyperthyroidism showing no ophthalmopathy progression within 18 months was considered stable. In patients aged 18 to 65, hyperthyroidism was newly diagnosed, with duration under 2 months. Amplified TCR beta CDR3 regions came from RNA transcripts. When the TCR CDR3 underwent first-round RT-PCR, the HTBI primer set was used. A single record per CDR3 protein comes from TCRdb applying MiXCR to the multiplex PCR reads. This sample has 460,000 or so distinct CDR3 sequences, with approximately 14% found just once.

The clonotype originates from a woman younger than 35 with Graves' hyperthyroidism. Specimen: blood. This chain links TRBV30 with TRBJ1-2, with D unresolved. The CDR3 region is CAWSVPGSGYTF. In DNA, the CDR3 is TGTGCCTGGAGTGTACCCGGCTCTGGCTACACCTTC. Full variable domain (outside the CDR3, taken from reference TRBV30 and TRBJ1-2): SQTIHQWPATLVQPVGSPLSLECTVEGTSNPNLYWYRQAAGRGLQLLFYSVGIGQISSEVPQNLSASRPQDRQFILSSKKLLLSDSGFYLCAWSVPGSGYTFGSGTRLTVV.